A single sample gave rise to the 18 T cell receptor beta chains below, sequenced in a study of blood T cell repertoires in COVID-19. Sequencing was performed with immunoSEQ multiplex PCR; in TCRdb, only in-frame clones are kept and a portion is missing. This sample carries about 170,000 clones, approximately 84% of them seen once, and the ten largest clones take 2.5% to 3%. The sequenced material came from peripheral blood. These receptors were taken from a woman at least 80 years old with COVID-19, enrolled during active disease.

V usage is TRBV19 and J usage is TRBJ2-7; D might be TRBD1 (7 bases). Germline lookup yields CDR1 LNHDA and CDR2 SQIVND (reference sequence). V lost 5 bases to trimming and J lost 2 bases, with 10 bases between them. This CDR3 spans 13 amino acids. CDR3 sequence: CASSPGGPYEQYF. The CDR3 bases are TGTGCCAGTAGTCCAGGGGGGCCCTACGAGCAGTACTTC.

The J gene is TRBJ1-1, the V gene TRBV29-1, with D tentatively TRBD1 (5 bases). CDR1 SQVTM and CDR2 ANQGSEA come from the germline V gene. V lost 7 bases and J 1 base, leaving 13 bases between the germline ends. This CDR3 region has 13 residues. CDR3 residues: CSARGRANTEAFF. CDR3 DNA: TGCAGCGCCCGCGGCAGGGCGAACACTGAAGCTTTCTTT.

The chain employs TRBV6-6 and TRBJ1-2; D uncertain. Germline V CDR1 and CDR2: MNHNY, SVGAGI (reference sequence). The V and J ends lost 9 bases and 3 bases respectively, with 11 bases between them. This CDR3 contains 12 residues. CDR3 coding DNA: TGTGCCAGTATGAGGGCCGACTATGGCTACACCTTC. It translates to CASMRADYGYTF.

This chain links TRBV4-2 with TRBJ1-2; 11 bases match TRBD1. Looked up from germline, CDR1 is LGHNA and CDR2 is YNFKEQ. CDR3 length equals 14 residues. V lost 3 bases to trimming and J lost 6 bases; unmatched junction nucleotides: 3. Here the CDR3 reads CASSQDRGRHGYTF. CDR3 nucleotides: TGTGCCAGCAGCCAGGACAGGGGGCGACATGGCTACACCTTC.

The rearrangement links TRBV5-4 to TRBJ2-7, with a weak D call TRBD2 (5 bases). This CDR3 has 12 amino acids. Germline V gene lookup returns CDR1 SGHNT and CDR2 YYREEE (reference sequence). V was clipped by 0 bases and J by 6 bases, with 7 bases between them. The CDR3 here is CASSLVASEQYF. The CDR3 nucleotides are TGTGCCAGCAGCTTGGTAGCGTCCGAGCAGTACTTC.

The V and J genes are TRBV15 and TRBJ1-2, with 11 bases fitting TRBD1. V trimming: 1 base; J trimming: 4 bases; junction bases outside the gene matches: 2. Germline V gene data show CDR1 as LNHNV and CDR2 as YYDKDF (reference sequence). The length of the CDR3 is 15 residues. The chain's CDR3 is CATSRVGTGGYGYTF. CDR3 bases: TGTGCCACCAGCAGAGTTGGGACAGGGGGCTATGGCTACACCTTC.

V and J are TRBV7-9 and TRBJ1-2; 7 nucleotides line up with TRBD1. CDR3 length equals 14 residues. Per the germline V gene, CDR1 is SEHNR and CDR2 is FQNEAQ (reference sequence). The J segment lost 2 bases and the V segment lost 8 bases, leaving 8 bases of the junction unmatched. The CDR3 protein is CASSLETGNYGYTF. The CDR3 DNA reads TGTGCCAGCTCCCTGGAGACAGGGAACTATGGCTACACCTTC. Combining the CDR3 with reference TRBV7-9 and TRBJ1-2 gives the whole variable domain DTGVSQNPRHKITKRGQNVTFRCDPISEHNRLYWYRQTLGQGPEFLTYFQNEAQLEKSRLLSDRFSAERPKGSFSTLEIQRTEQGDSAMYLCASSLETGNYGYTFGSGTRLTVV.

This chain joins TRBV7-2 and TRBJ1-2; D is ambiguous. Trimming took 3 bases from V and 0 from J, leaving 11 bases between them. The germline gives CDR1 SGHTA, CDR2 FQGNSA. This CDR3 region has 15 residues. CDR3 nucleotide sequence: TGTGCCAGCAGCTTGGGGAGCACCGCTAACTATGGCTACACCTTC. Its translation: CASSLGSTANYGYTF.

The V gene is TRBV4-2, the J gene TRBJ1-2; 9 nucleotides align to TRBD1. J lost 5 bases, V lost 2 bases, and 9 bases had no gene match. The CDR3 has 16 amino acids. The germline CDR1 and CDR2 sequences are LGHNA and YNFKEQ. The CDR3 is CASSQMGDREAYGYTF. CDR3 DNA: TGTGCCAGCAGCCAAATGGGGGACAGGGAGGCGTATGGCTACACCTTC.

The chain recombines TRBV11-2 with TRBJ2-5, with no clear D. The CDR3 is 13 amino acids. Germline V gene lookup returns CDR1 SGHAT and CDR2 FQNNGV. Trimming took 0 bases from V and 5 from J, leaving 7 bases between them. The CDR3 region has the DNA TGTGCCAGCAGCTTAGACCAGAGGGAGACCCAGTACTTC. Translated, it gives CASSLDQRETQYF.

In the case of this clone: Other DNA sequences in the same sample also yield this CDR3. This sequence joins TRBV3-1 (or the pseudogene TRBV3-2) and TRBJ1-2; D is perhaps TRBD1 (6 bases). Looked up from germline, CDR1 is LGHDT and CDR2 is YNNKEL (reference sequence). V lost 0 bases and J 4 bases, leaving 9 bases between the germline ends. CDR3 length equals 14 residues. CDR3 loop: CASSQDLGGYGYTF. In DNA form, the CDR3 reads TGTGCCAGCAGCCAAGATTTAGGGGGCTATGGCTACACCTTC.

The chain is built from TRBV9 and TRBJ2-3; TRBD1 is a possible D gene (6 bases). The V end was cut by 0 bases, the J end by 5 bases, with 10 bases between. CDR1 and CDR2 (germline): SGDLS, YYNGEE. There are 14 residues in the CDR3. CDR3 bases: TGTGCCAGCAGCGTAGCCAGGGGTGGAGATACGCAGTATTTT. It translates to CASSVARGGDTQYF. The variable domain in full, with the rest retrieved from reference TRBV9 and TRBJ2-3, is DSGVTQTPKHLITATGQRVTLRCSPRSGDLSVYWYQQSLDQGLQFLIQYYNGEERAKGNILERFSAQQFPDLHSELNLSSLELGDSALYFCASSVARGGDTQYFGPGTRLTVL.

This clone was recorded only once. This sequence joins TRBV7-9 and TRBJ2-1; 10 bases map to TRBD2. This CDR3 is 18 amino acids long. J was trimmed by 5 bases and V by 2 bases; bases with no gene match: 12. Germline V lookup: CDR1 SEHNR, CDR2 FQNEAQ (reference sequence). The CDR3 DNA is TGTGCCAGCAGCTTACTTAGTCTAGCGGGAGTGGTCGACAATGAGCAGTTCTTC. Its translation is CASSLLSLAGVVDNEQFF.

The V call is TRBV3-1 (or the pseudogene TRBV3-2), the J call TRBJ2-1; 9 bases agree with TRBD1. The CDR3 consists of 14 residues. The germline CDR1 and CDR2 sequences are LGHDT and YNNKEL (reference sequence). V shed 4 bases and J 8 bases; nucleotides not matched to a gene: 6. The CDR3 sequence: CASSPRDRAHEQFF. The CDR3 DNA reads TGTGCCAGCAGCCCCCGGGACAGGGCCCATGAGCAGTTCTTC.

CDR3 sequence: CASTQGWGRSWKLFF. The CDR3 bases are TGTGCCAGCACCCAGGGATGGGGGAGGTCGTGGAAACTGTTTTTT. The chain employs TRBV27 and TRBJ1-4, with a tentative D call TRBD1 (5 bases). The CDR3 covers 15 residues. Germline V CDR1 and CDR2: MNHEY, SMNVEV (reference sequence). V dropped 7 bases and J dropped 11 bases, with 23 bases sitting between them.

The J gene is TRBJ2-2, the V gene TRBV5-1; 12 nucleotides agree with TRBD2. Germline V CDR1 and CDR2: SGHRS, YFSETQ. V trimming: 0 bases; J trimming: 4 bases; junction bases outside the gene matches: 7. CDR3 length: 18 amino acids. The CDR3 loop is CASSLVLAGGGATGELFF. The CDR3 coding sequence is TGCGCCAGCAGCTTGGTTCTAGCGGGAGGGGGCGCCACCGGGGAGCTGTTTTTT.

The rearrangement uses TRBV2 and TRBJ2-5, with TRBD2 matching 7 bases. V shed 5 bases, J shed 5 bases, and the junction held 5 bases outside the gene matches. There are 13 residues in the CDR3. Germline assignment: CDR1 SNHLY and CDR2 FYNNEI. CDR3 sequence reads: CASSSMRGETQYF. The CDR3 DNA reads as TGTGCCAGCAGTTCGATGCGGGGGGAGACCCAGTACTTC.

This clone was observed a few times. Here the CDR3 reads CASSPRWTNEAFF. The CDR3 DNA follows: TGTGCCAGCTCACCACGGTGGACAAACGAAGCTTTCTTT. This chain uses TRBV18 with TRBJ1-1; weak D call: TRBD1 (5 bases). Trimming took off 1 base at V and 8 bases at J, with 11 bases between the two ends. Germline CDR1 and CDR2: KGHSH and LQKENI. CDR3 length equals 13 residues.